The rows below give T cell receptor beta chains drawn from one sample of a study of blood T cell repertoires in COVID-19. Libraries were prepared by immunoSEQ multiplex PCR; TCRdb keeps only in-frame clonotypes and omits some of them. The sample consists of approximately 220,000 clones, approximately 86% of them appearing once. Sequencing was done on a sample of peripheral blood. These receptors were obtained from a man aged 35-49 years with acute or convalescent COVID-19. Both conserved end residues are trimmed from each CDR3. Each record gives: V gene, clone size, CDR3 protein. Clone size is shown for a subset of rows, as once, few, many or a class of expanded clone.

TRBV19 NA ASSPPGQGFGEQF
TRBV20-1 NA SASGTSGDYEQF
TRBV19 few ASSTTGGPANEQF
TRBV27 NA ASSLLGLRGTEAF
TRBV7-9 NA ASSSLPGTGELF
TRBV28 NA ASREQGGGYT
TRBV7-9 NA ASSPGQDRGTQY
TRBV24-1 NA ATRGVYNEQF
TRBV19 NA ATLAPPGSPLH
TRBV7-9 NA ASSLASRLAGYEQY
TRBV27 NA ASSTHNEQF
TRBV28 NA AIEGGKREQF
TRBV6-5 NA ASSYSPTSWYEQY
TRBV6-1 NA ASSEQGIRGNSPLH
TRBV6-2/TRBV6-3 NA ASSLINEQY
TRBV27 NA ASSPGYLGEQY
TRBV6-5 once VSGFAGANVLT
TRBV2 NA ASSADSFEAF
TRBV30 NA AWSGWASGNSPLH
TRBV30 NA AWSSGLAEFTDTQY
TRBV19 NA ASHFILGQTTGANVLT
TRBV28 NA ASWGQVFQPQH
TRBV2 NA ASSDFRSRNQGQEYGYT
TRBV19 NA ASSIDHRDTEAF
TRBV11-3 NA ASSSGTGGNTEAF
TRBV5-6 NA ASSFFQGAETQY
TRBV2 NA ASSNLVREETQY
TRBV5-4 NA ATHPHPYSGSAAGELF
TRBV30 few AWSVGVGQRGTEAF
TRBV28 NA ASSLGGDEKLF
TRBV29-1 few SVPGESLNEQF
TRBV12-3/TRBV12-4 NA ASRPRTGELF
TRBV12-3/TRBV12-4 NA ASSLVARTEAF
TRBV11-2 NA ASSETRSGGALNEQF
TRBV6-6 NA ASSPGYQETQY
TRBV5-1 NA ASSPWTGGDNEQF
TRBV7-3 NA ASSTGDQETQY
TRBV11-2 NA ASTPPPGRPLH
TRBV5-1 NA ASSSGQVMSKETQY
TRBV7-9 NA ASSLIGRANNEQF
TRBV28 NA ASSFYGDTPNYGYT
TRBV7-8 NA ASSRVGGSAF
TRBV6-5 NA ASSYLGQEAPYEQY
TRBV12-3/TRBV12-4 NA ASSRDSGNTIY
TRBV5-8 NA ASSSRTGWTGELF
TRBV6-5 NA ASRGRDRGWSLV
TRBV28 NA ASTRRGKETQY
TRBV4-3 NA ASSQSRTTTGGWGTLH
TRBV28 NA ASTATRKPSYEQY
TRBV3-1/TRBV3-2 NA ASSLPGGYEQY
TRBV5-1 NA ASSWDSPREQF
TRBV19 NA ASTSRGGSGYT
TRBV6-5 NA ASNPGQGYNQPQH
TRBV27 NA ASRETGPLH
TRBV5-6 NA ASSFGTSEFEQY
TRBV5-1 NA ASSATDYNEQF
TRBV7-9 NA ASSALGGRLGGYT